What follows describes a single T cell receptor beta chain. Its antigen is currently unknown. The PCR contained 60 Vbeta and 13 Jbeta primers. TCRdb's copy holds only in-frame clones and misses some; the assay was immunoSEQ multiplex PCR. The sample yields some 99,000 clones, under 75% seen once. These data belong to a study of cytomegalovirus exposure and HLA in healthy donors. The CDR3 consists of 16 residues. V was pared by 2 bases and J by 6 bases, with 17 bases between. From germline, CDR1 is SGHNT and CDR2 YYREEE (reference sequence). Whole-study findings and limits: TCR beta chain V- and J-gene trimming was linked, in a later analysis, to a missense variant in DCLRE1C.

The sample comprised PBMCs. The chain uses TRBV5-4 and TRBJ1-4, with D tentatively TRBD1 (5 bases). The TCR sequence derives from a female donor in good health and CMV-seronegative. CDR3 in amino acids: CASSFTGSGSYEKLFF. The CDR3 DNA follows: TGTGCCAGCAGCTTTACGGGTTCAGGGTCGTATGAAAAACTGTTTTTT.